Given below is one T cell receptor (beta chain) in context. Antigen: not known. The investigators reverse transcribed all of the isolated RNA, so they sequenced expressed TCRB transcripts. Data came from immunoSEQ multiplex PCR; TCRdb stores just in-frame clones and leaves some out. The top ten hold 0.022% of the sample, which has roughly 700,000 clones, roughly 13% seen once. Trimming removed 9 bases at V and 7 bases at J, with 16 bases between. The CDR3 is 13 amino acids. The germline CDR1 and CDR2 sequences are LNHDA and SQIVND (reference sequence). This sample was taken from a study of beta chain features in type 1 diabetes. As for the study in general: About 98,000,000 sorted cells were examined across all samples.

Study outcomes and limitations: Patients with Type 1 diabetes showed moderately but significantly shorter TCRB CDR3s in all four CD4+ subsets.

This clonotype was obtained from a young man with type 1 diabetes. The specimen sequenced was naive CD4+ T cells from blood. The chain joins TRBV19 to TRBJ1-5, with a weak D call TRBD1 (6 bases). The CDR3, as DNA: TGTGCCAGCGCGCAGGGGTCCGGCCAGCCCCAGCATTTT. Its protein is CASAQGSGQPQHF. The full variable domain, completed using reference TRBV19 and TRBJ1-5, is DGGITQSPKYLFRKEGQNVTLSCEQNLNHDAMYWYRQDPGQGLRLIYYSQIVNDFQKGDIAEGYSVSREKKESFPLTVTSAQKNPTAFYLCASAQGSGQPQHFGDGTRLSIL.